The subject of this entry is one TCR beta chain. Trimming took 5 bases from V and 4 from J; bases not matched to a gene: 4. The CDR3 runs 14 residues. Germline-derived CDR1 and CDR2 are ENHRY and SYGVKD. Here immunoSEQ multiplex PCR was the method, and the copy in TCRdb shows in-frame clones only, minus some. The sample records about 330,000 clones, over 75% being singletons. The sample is drawn from a study of blood T cell repertoires in COVID-19. In the study overall: Whether acute or convalescent, the COVID-19 samples came from the United States, Italy and Spain. T cells, B-cell-depleted T cells, or PBMCs provided the cDNA or gDNA that served as material.

This chain joins TRBV10-3 and TRBJ2-3; 9 nucleotides align to TRBD2. This clonotype originated in a woman between 45 and 65 years old with active or convalescent COVID-19. The sequenced sample consisted of peripheral blood. CDR3 sequence (DNA): TGTGCCATCAGTCCGGGACTAGCAGCAGATACGCAGTATTTT. This codes for CAISPGLAADTQYF.